The sequence of this T cell receptor (beta chain) was determined in a study of OX40 agonist ivuxolimab in advanced cancers. Study as a whole: Patients with prior anti-PD-1, anti-PD-L1 or anti-CTLA-4 therapy were eligible; about 40% had some.

Only in-frame clones appear in the TCRdb table, and some are missing; sequencing was by immunoSEQ multiplex PCR. Of 55,000 to 90,000 clones listed, around 90% are singletons. Study-wide points: A proportion of nonresponders additionally exhibited low normalized T-cell clonal expansion.

With respect to this clone: As yet, its antigen is unknown.

Germline V gene data show CDR1 as ENHRY and CDR2 as SYGVKD. The CDR3 runs 13 residues. V lost 6 bases and J lost 0, with 8 bases in between. The input for sequencing was CD4+ or CD8+ T cells sorted from blood, taken in a trial of the OX40 agonist ivuxolimab. The sequence came from an adult with an advanced solid tumor such as melanoma, head and neck, liver or kidney cancer. The chain employs TRBV10-3 and TRBJ1-1; the D gene is possibly TRBD1 (5 bases). As DNA, the CDR3 is TGTGCCATCAGACGACAGTTGAACACTGAAGCTTTCTTT. It translates to CAIRRQLNTEAFF.